This T cell receptor (beta chain) was observed in a study of blood T cell repertoires in COVID-19. Looked up from germline, CDR1 is MGHRA and CDR2 is YSYEKL. V was clipped by 2 bases and J by 3 bases, with 14 bases between them. This CDR3 has 16 amino acids. The method was immunoSEQ multiplex PCR; TCRdb's version includes in-frame clones alone and lacks a portion of them. This table holds 200,000 to 300,000 clones, about 80% found once. The sequence came from a woman of 80 years or more with acute or convalescent COVID-19. This chain joins TRBV4-1 and TRBJ2-4, with D possibly TRBD2 on 6 matching bases. Sequencing was done on a sample of peripheral blood. In DNA form, the CDR3 reads TGCGCCAGCAGCCAATACGGGAGATCAGGCAAAAACATTCAGTACTTC. It is translated as CASSQYGRSGKNIQYF.